This TCR beta chain was profiled in a study of cytomegalovirus exposure and HLA in healthy donors. Notes on the study in general: Prediction of most subjects' HLA-A and HLA-B alleles by TCR beta sequences was reportedly accurate.

The CDR3 contains 16 residues. Germline loops: CDR1 SGDLS, CDR2 YYNGEE. The V and J ends lost 3 bases and 2 bases, in that order; junction bases with no gene match: 8. PCR was performed using 60 Vbeta and 13 Jbeta primers. Method: immunoSEQ multiplex PCR; TCRdb's copy keeps in-frame clones and lacks some. The table includes about 160,000 clones, around 72% detected once. This clone was found a few times. What it recognizes is unknown. This clonotype was sampled from a female donor in good health and CMV-seronegative. The sample comprised PBMCs. This rearrangement joins TRBV9 to TRBJ2-3; 8 positions agree with TRBD2. The CDR3 DNA reads TGTGCCAGCAGCGCGGGTTCAGCGGGGGTCACAGATACGCAGTATTTT. Encoded protein: CASSAGSAGVTDTQYF.